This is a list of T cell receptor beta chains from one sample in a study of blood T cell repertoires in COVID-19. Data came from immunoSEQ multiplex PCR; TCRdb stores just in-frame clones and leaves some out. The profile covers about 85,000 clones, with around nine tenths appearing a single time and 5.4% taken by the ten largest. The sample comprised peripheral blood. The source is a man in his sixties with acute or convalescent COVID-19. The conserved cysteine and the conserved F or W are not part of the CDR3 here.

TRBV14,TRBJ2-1,ASSQGLNRASNEQF
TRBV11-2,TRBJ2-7,ASTVGGGYEQY
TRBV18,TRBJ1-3,ASSPGTGIMAGNTIY
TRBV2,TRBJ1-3,ARNDNSGNTIY
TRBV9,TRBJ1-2,ASSSGDRTLRYGYT
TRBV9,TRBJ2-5,ASSVVAGGPSSETQY
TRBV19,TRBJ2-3,ATGQGIGTDTQY
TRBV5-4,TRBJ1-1,ASSLLQGMNTEAF
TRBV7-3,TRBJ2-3,ASSLKRGDTQY
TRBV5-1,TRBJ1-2,ASSREGTGYGYT
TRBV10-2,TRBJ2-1,ASHSEGGAGNEQF
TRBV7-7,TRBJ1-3,ASSTGQGAGNTIY
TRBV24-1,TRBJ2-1,ATSDLANQGTNEQF
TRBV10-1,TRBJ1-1,ASSWGTGEAF
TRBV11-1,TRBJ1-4,ASSFQGGNEKLF
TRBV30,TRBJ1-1,AWTGNSYTEAF
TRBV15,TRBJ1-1,ATSSLGPGDPGGEAF
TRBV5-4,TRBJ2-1,ASSPDLTGLTDEQF
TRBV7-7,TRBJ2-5,ASSSTSGGNQETQY
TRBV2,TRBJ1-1,ASSDPGGGSTEAF
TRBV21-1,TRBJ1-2,ASSKVVHLRDRACVDYGYT
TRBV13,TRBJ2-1,ASSLGLDKF
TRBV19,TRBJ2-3,ASSIQADTQY
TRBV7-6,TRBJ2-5,ASSQWDRVETQY
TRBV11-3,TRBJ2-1,ASSLQHQGHEQF
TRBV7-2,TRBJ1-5,ASSLGTAYSNQPQH
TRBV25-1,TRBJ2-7,ASSPGGYEQY
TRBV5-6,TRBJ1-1,ASSWGGGTTEAF
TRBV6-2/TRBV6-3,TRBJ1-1,ASSYRPQVNTEAF
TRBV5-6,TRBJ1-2,ASSLSGRHYGYT
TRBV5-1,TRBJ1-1,ASVEDTPGSEAF
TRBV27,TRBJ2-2,ASSLTGSTGELF
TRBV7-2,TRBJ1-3,ASSLSEGVSGNTIY
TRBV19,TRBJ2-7,ASSTRQGSYEQY
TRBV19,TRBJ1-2,ASSRGDTYGYT
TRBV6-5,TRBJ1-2,ASSYPRRQGGYGYT
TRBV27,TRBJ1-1,ASSTDSFGNTEAF
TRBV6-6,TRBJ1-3,ASSRDRGSGNTIY
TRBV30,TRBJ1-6,AFDRGPGSPLH
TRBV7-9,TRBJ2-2,ASSLVAGDTGELF
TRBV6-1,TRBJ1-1,ASSDVPGTEAF
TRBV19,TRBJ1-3,ASSIGGGSGNTIY
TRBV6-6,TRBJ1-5,ASSLGTGGTDQPQH
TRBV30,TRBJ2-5,AWSVAGRGTQY
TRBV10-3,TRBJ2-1,AISEDKAGGL
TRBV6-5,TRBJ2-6,ASSYSQAGANVLT
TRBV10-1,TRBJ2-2,ASSPRGTGELF
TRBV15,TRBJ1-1,ATSRDQMGGTEAF
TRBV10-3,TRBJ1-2,AINPTGGTYGYT
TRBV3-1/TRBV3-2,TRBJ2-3,ASSQGLAGRDTQY
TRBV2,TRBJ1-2,ASKTGGDGYT